These 32 T cell receptor beta chains originate from one sample sequenced in a study of CD8+ T cells in alopecia areata. cDNA reverse transcribed from extracted RNA served as the sequencing template. Profiling relied on immunoSEQ multiplex PCR, and the TCRdb table lists in-frame clones only, not all of them. Seen here are around 100,000 clones, around 53% observed once, and the top ten hold 12%. Treatment in this sample: oral pan-JAK inhibitor, 5-10 mg twice daily. Sample: CD8+ T cells sorted from blood, taken at week 24, from a patient treated with tofacitinib. The source of these receptors is a human donor with alopecia areata.

The sample holds a few counts of this clone. This sequence joins TRBV30 and TRBJ2-3; the match to TRBD1 covers 7 bases. Per the germline V gene, CDR1 is GTSNPN and CDR2 is SVGIG (reference sequence). This CDR3 has 15 residues. Trimming took 4 bases from V and 5 from J; bases not matched to a gene: 12. The CDR3 coding sequence is TGTGCCTGGAATCCCATCGACAGGGCCGGAGATACGCAGTATTTT. It translates to CAWNPIDRAGDTQYF. Drawing the rest from reference TRBV30 and TRBJ2-3, the complete variable domain is SQTIHQWPATLVQPVGSPLSLECTVEGTSNPNLYWYRQAAGRGLQLLFYSVGIGQISSEVPQNLSASRPQDRQFILSSKKLLLSDSGFYLCAWNPIDRAGDTQYFGPGTRLTVL.

This clone is a singleton in its sample. The gene calls are TRBV27 and TRBJ1-1, with D hard to call. Trimming left V 3 bases short and J 2 bases short, with 13 bases between. The CDR3 totals 15 residues. Germline CDR1 is MNHEY and CDR2 is SMNVEV (reference sequence). The CDR3 DNA follows: TGTGCCAGCAGTTTTCTCGGGAGGCTTAACACTGAAGCTTTCTTT. As protein: CASSFLGRLNTEAFF.

J is TRBJ2-3 and V is TRBV27; D may be TRBD1 (7 bases). V lost 5 bases and J lost 2, with 14 bases in between. CDR1 MNHEY and CDR2 SMNVEV come from the germline V gene (reference sequence). The length of the CDR3 is 15 residues. The CDR3 is CASSDRQGLTDTQYF. CDR3 in DNA: TGTGCCAGCAGTGATAGACAGGGACTCACAGATACGCAGTATTTT.

A few counts support this clone. This specimen includes other DNA sequences encoding the same CDR3. V and J are TRBV29-1 and TRBJ2-2; D unresolved. This CDR3 spans 11 amino acids. V shed 5 bases and J shed 1 base, with 2 bases lying between them. From germline, CDR1 is SQVTM and CDR2 ANQGSEA. In DNA form, the CDR3 reads TGCAGCGTTTTGAACACCGGGGAGCTGTTTTTT. It specifies CSVLNTGELFF.

The gene calls are TRBV10-3 and TRBJ1-6; possible D gene TRBD1, 5 bases. Germline values: CDR1 ENHRY, CDR2 SYGVKD. Between the trimmed V and J ends, which lost 10 bases and 8 bases, there was a span of 9 bases. This CDR3 region has 11 residues. The chain's CDR3 is CATGGDSPLHF. DNA of the CDR3: TGTGCCACGGGGGGGGATTCACCCCTCCACTTT.

This clone has more than one count but fewer than ten. The V call is TRBV29-1, the J call TRBJ2-1, with 7 positions matching TRBD2. Unmatched junction bases numbered 10, after V lost 8 bases and J lost 0 bases. The CDR3 spans 15 residues. CDR1 and CDR2 (germline): SQVTM, ANQGSEA. As DNA, the CDR3 is TGCAGCTCCACCCCACTAGCGAGCTCCTACAATGAGCAGTTCTTC. It is translated as CSSTPLASSYNEQFF.

The V and J genes are TRBV2 and TRBJ1-2; a possible D gene is TRBD1 (6 bases). This CDR3 is 16 amino acids long. Per the germline V gene, CDR1 is SNHLY and CDR2 is FYNNEI. V lost 7 bases, J lost 6 bases, and 24 bases lay in between. CDR3 amino acids: CASTSAGHQIRDGYTF. The DNA of the CDR3 is TGTGCCAGCACCTCAGCGGGACACCAAATCAGGGATGGCTACACCTTC.

V gene TRBV27 combines with J gene TRBJ1-5; perhaps TRBD1 as D (5 bases). V lost 6 bases, J lost 4 bases, and 13 bases lay in between. The CDR3 is made up of 14 amino acids. Germline-derived CDR1 and CDR2 are MNHEY and SMNVEV (reference sequence). CDR3 sequence reads: CASSRRDGNQPQHF. For the CDR3, the DNA is TGTGCCAGCAGCCGCCGGGACGGAAATCAGCCCCAGCATTTT.

The rearrangement joins TRBV7-9 to TRBJ1-1, with D hard to call. The V gene's germline CDR1 is SEHNR and CDR2 FQNEAQ (reference sequence). The V end lost 8 bases, the J end lost 8 bases, and 15 bases lay between the germline ends. There are 12 residues in the CDR3. The CDR3 DNA reads as TGTGCCAGCCGAGGAGGACCCTCGGAAGCTTTCTTT. Its translation: CASRGGPSEAFF.

This sequence joins TRBV29-1 and TRBJ1-1, with D possibly matching TRBD1 (5 bases). The CDR3 has 14 amino acids. Trimming shortened V by 2 bases and J by 6 bases, and 16 bases separated the two germline ends. Germline assignment: CDR1 SQVTM and CDR2 ANQGSEA. For the CDR3, the DNA is TGCAGCGTTGAATATGACGGGGCACGGCCTGAAGCTTTCTTT. It is translated as CSVEYDGARPEAFF.

The V gene is TRBV6-6, the J gene TRBJ2-7; D is possibly TRBD2 (6 bases). CDR3 length: 16 residues. Per germline, CDR1 MNHNY and CDR2 SVGAGI (reference sequence). V shed 0 bases and J shed 0 bases, with 12 bases lying between them. CDR3 protein: CASSYSEGELSYEQYF. The CDR3 region has the DNA TGTGCCAGCAGTTACTCGGAGGGAGAGCTCTCCTACGAGCAGTACTTC.

The gene calls are TRBV5-1 and TRBJ2-2; D ambiguous. The CDR3 length is 14 residues. Germline V lookup: CDR1 SGHRS, CDR2 YFSETQ. V was pared by 3 bases and J by 2 bases, with 8 bases between. CDR3 nucleotide sequence: TGCGCCAGCAGCTACGACGGTAACACCGGGGAGCTGTTTTTT. This translates into CASSYDGNTGELFF. The variable domain in full, with the rest retrieved from reference TRBV5-1 and TRBJ2-2, is KAGVTQTPRYLIKTRGQQVTLSCSPISGHRSVSWYQQTPGQGLQFLFEYFSETQRNKGNFPGRFSGRQFSNSRSEMNVSTLELGDSALYLCASSYDGNTGELFFGEGSRLTVL.

V usage is TRBV7-2 and J usage is TRBJ2-5; 10 bases align to TRBD2. V was pared by 1 base and J by 4 bases, with 3 bases of the junction left unmatched. The CDR3 extends over 15 amino acids. The germline V gene encodes CDR1 SGHTA and CDR2 FQGNSA. Here the CDR3 reads CASSLGLAGGETQYF. CDR3 coding DNA: TGTGCCAGCAGCTTAGGGTTAGCGGGGGGAGAGACCCAGTACTTC.

This chain connects TRBV10-3 to TRBJ2-7; 7 nucleotides match TRBD2. The CDR3 is 13 residues long. The germline V gene has CDR1 ENHRY and CDR2 SYGVKD. V was pared by 7 bases and J by 3 bases, with 6 bases of the junction left unmatched. As DNA, the CDR3 is TGTGCCATCATGGGGGGGAGTCTCTACGAGCAGTACTTC. Residues: CAIMGGSLYEQYF.

A note on this clone: One end of the junction fails to match germline, which may point to a read error. The rearrangement joins TRBV13 to TRBJ2-7, with D perhaps matching TRBD1 (6 bases). This CDR3 region has 14 residues. Per germline, CDR1 PRHDT and CDR2 FYEKMQ (reference sequence). The CDR3 region is CASSLGQRTYEQYF. The CDR3 DNA sequence: TGTGCCAGCAGCCTAGGACAGCGAACCTACGAGCAGTACTTC.

The chain is built from TRBV7-8 and TRBJ2-1; 9 bases align to TRBD1. Germline CDR1 SGHVS, CDR2 FQNEAQ. The CDR3 is 13 residues long. V lost 4 bases and J lost 12; bases outside the gene matches: 7. CDR3: CASSSHRGRGQFF. The CDR3 nucleotides read TGTGCCAGCAGCTCACACAGGGGGCGCGGGCAGTTCTTC. The entire variable domain, with the rest obtained from reference TRBV7-8 and TRBJ2-1, is as follows: GAGVSQSPRYKVAKRGQDVALRCDPISGHVSLFWYQQALGQGPEFLTYFQNEAQLDKSGLPSDRFFAERPEGSVSTLKIQRTQQEDSAVYLCASSSHRGRGQFFGPGTRLTVL.

This clone occurred a few times. V and J are TRBV7-9 and TRBJ2-7; 8 positions match TRBD1. In germline, CDR1 is SEHNR, CDR2 FQNEAQ (reference sequence). Losses at the gene ends were 5 bases for V and 2 bases for J; bases not matched to a gene: 8. CDR3 size: 15 residues. CDR3 sequence reads: CASSKGQGKTYEQYF. The DNA of the CDR3 is TGTGCCAGCAGCAAAGGACAGGGAAAGACCTACGAGCAGTACTTC.

This clone was detected a few times. The chain couples TRBV7-9 to TRBJ2-3; no reliable D call. Per germline, CDR1 SEHNR and CDR2 FQNEAQ (reference sequence). This CDR3 is built from 13 residues. V lost 4 bases, J lost 5 bases, and 10 bases lay in between. The CDR3 DNA follows: TGTGCCAGCAGCTCTCCGATCATAGATACGCAGTATTTT. Translating it yields CASSSPIIDTQYF.

The chain is built from TRBV27 and TRBJ1-1; D ambiguous. Germline lookup yields CDR1 MNHEY and CDR2 SMNVEV (reference sequence). The CDR3 runs to 13 residues. V gave up 6 bases and J gave up 5 bases, with 13 bases separating them. CDR3 loop: CASSPPGETEAFF. The CDR3 coding sequence is TGTGCCAGCAGCCCTCCGGGAGAGACTGAAGCTTTCTTT.

This clone was counted many times. The chain carries TRBV4-3 and TRBJ2-3; possible D gene TRBD1, 6 bases. Trimming removed 1 base from V and 2 bases from J, with 16 bases in between. Germline values: CDR1 LGHNA, CDR2 YSLEER. This CDR3 is 17 amino acids long. The CDR3, as DNA: TGCGCCAGCAGCCAAGTAGGGACACACACACACACAGATACGCAGTATTTT. It specifies CASSQVGTHTHTDTQYF.

The chain combines TRBV11-2 with TRBJ2-5; 12 bases align to TRBD1. V trimming: 1 base; J trimming: 5 bases; junction bases outside the gene matches: 11. This CDR3 spans 18 amino acids. The germline CDR1 and CDR2 sequences are SGHAT and FQNNGV. CDR3 loop: CASSLGGTGGATWETQYF. In nucleotides, the CDR3 is TGTGCCAGCAGCTTAGGAGGGACAGGGGGCGCTACTTGGGAGACCCAGTACTTC.

This clone was counted a few times. The chain joins TRBV5-1 to TRBJ2-7; D is tentatively TRBD1 or TRBD2 (5 bases each). This CDR3 region has 13 residues. V gave up 2 bases and J gave up 2 bases, with 8 bases separating them. Germline CDR1 reads SGHRS; CDR2 reads YFSETQ. The CDR3, as DNA: TGCGCCAGCAGCTTCGGGGCACCCTACGAGCAGTACTTC. It yields the protein CASSFGAPYEQYF. Complete variable domain (other parts from reference TRBV5-1 and TRBJ2-7): KAGVTQTPRYLIKTRGQQVTLSCSPISGHRSVSWYQQTPGQGLQFLFEYFSETQRNKGNFPGRFSGRQFSNSRSEMNVSTLELGDSALYLCASSFGAPYEQYFGPGTRLTVT.

This chain uses TRBV7-9 with TRBJ2-2; 8 bases line up with TRBD1. Germline loops: CDR1 SEHNR, CDR2 FQNEAQ (reference sequence). The CDR3 is 16 residues long. Trimming cost V 8 bases and J 4 bases; bases outside gene matches: 12. CDR3 region: CASVTGQGVGTGELFF. The DNA for the CDR3 is TGTGCCAGCGTCACCGGACAGGGTGTAGGCACCGGGGAGCTGTTTTTT.

The rearrangement links TRBV30 to TRBJ1-1; 7 nucleotides agree with TRBD1. Germline V gives CDR1 GTSNPN, CDR2 SVGIG (reference sequence). J gave up 7 bases and V 5 bases, and 4 bases lay outside the gene matches. The CDR3 has 11 residues. The CDR3 reads CAWSGQLEAFF. As DNA, the CDR3 is TGTGCCTGGTCGGGACAGCTTGAAGCTTTCTTT.

There are a few counts of this clone. The chain carries TRBV2 and TRBJ2-7, with TRBD1 matching over 7 bases. CDR1 SNHLY and CDR2 FYNNEI come from the germline V gene. This CDR3 has 14 residues. V dropped 8 bases and J dropped 1; count of bases not matched to a gene: 8. CDR3 region: CASWDSQRSYEQYF. DNA of the CDR3: TGTGCCAGCTGGGACAGCCAAAGGTCCTACGAGCAGTACTTC.

The chain uses TRBV4-1 and TRBJ1-1; D possibly corresponds to TRBD1 (5 bases). V lost 0 bases to trimming and J lost 3 bases, with 17 bases between them. CDR1 and CDR2 (germline): MGHRA, YSYEKL. This CDR3 spans 17 amino acids. The CDR3 reads CASSQDRRAGPYTEAFF. CDR3 bases: TGCGCCAGCAGCCAAGATCGGAGGGCAGGGCCGTACACTGAAGCTTTCTTT.

This rearrangement joins TRBV4-1 to TRBJ2-3; TRBD1 might be the D (6 bases). The V gene's germline CDR1 is MGHRA and CDR2 YSYEKL. This CDR3 has 14 amino acids. Between the trimmed V and J ends, which lost 0 bases and 5 bases, there was a span of 9 bases. DNA of the CDR3: TGCGCCAGCAGCCAAGAACCAGGGGTAGATACGCAGTATTTT. Protein: CASSQEPGVDTQYF.

The chain employs TRBV27 and TRBJ2-7, with D tentatively TRBD1 or TRBD2 (5 bases each). The CDR3 totals 13 residues. Germline lookup yields CDR1 MNHEY and CDR2 SMNVEV (reference sequence). Trimming removed 5 bases from V and 2 bases from J, with 10 bases in between. The CDR3 region is CASSPGRTYEQYF. DNA of the CDR3: TGTGCCAGCAGTCCGGGACGGACCTACGAGCAGTACTTC.

This chain's CDR3 is CASSLEGQGYNEQFF. The DNA of the CDR3 is TGCGCCAGCAGCTTGGAGGGACAGGGGTACAATGAGCAGTTCTTC. The V and J genes are TRBV5-1 and TRBJ2-1, with 10 bases lining up with TRBD1. CDR3 length: 15 residues. Looked up from germline, CDR1 is SGHRS and CDR2 is YFSETQ. Trimming at V came to 0 bases and at J to 4 bases, leaving 1 base not matched to a gene. Filled out from reference TRBV5-1 and TRBJ2-1, the complete variable domain reads KAGVTQTPRYLIKTRGQQVTLSCSPISGHRSVSWYQQTPGQGLQFLFEYFSETQRNKGNFPGRFSGRQFSNSRSEMNVSTLELGDSALYLCASSLEGQGYNEQFFGPGTRLTVL.

The chain links TRBV29-1 to TRBJ2-2; D may be TRBD1 or TRBD2 (7 bases each). The CDR3 extends over 16 amino acids. V was cut by 6 bases and J by 6 bases, with 23 bases left in between. CDR1 is SQVTM and CDR2 is ANQGSEA in the germline V gene. The CDR3 reads CSVLHGGQGVAGELFF. Here the CDR3 DNA reads TGCAGCGTCCTTCACGGGGGGCAGGGGGTCGCCGGGGAGCTGTTTTTT.

The rearrangement joins TRBV13 to TRBJ1-1; D gene uncertain. CDR3 length: 12 residues. Trimming left V 8 bases short and J 1 base short, with 8 bases between. In germline, CDR1 is PRHDT, CDR2 FYEKMQ (reference sequence). The CDR3 DNA follows: TGTGCCAGCCGGACGTGGAACACTGAAGCTTTCTTT. Its translation: CASRTWNTEAFF.

The chain carries TRBV27 and TRBJ1-4; weak D call: TRBD1 (6 bases). The CDR3 consists of 17 residues. Germline CDR1 MNHEY, CDR2 SMNVEV (reference sequence). Trimming took 1 base from V and 3 from J, leaving 15 bases between them. CDR3 nucleotide sequence: TGTGCCAGCAGTTTATTGTGGCAGGGGTCATCTAATGAAAAACTGTTTTTT. This gives the protein CASSLLWQGSSNEKLFF. The full variable domain, with the rest looked up from reference TRBV27 and TRBJ1-4, is EAQVTQNPRYLITVTGKKLTVTCSQNMNHEYMSWYRQDPGLGLRQIYYSMNVEVTDKGDVPEGYKVSRKEKRNFPLILESPSPNQTSLYFCASSLLWQGSSNEKLFFGSGTQLSVL.